The present T cell receptor beta chain was sequenced within a study of blood T cells in healthy people across ages. Looking at the study overall: Capturing about one barcoded beta molecule per two T cells was achieved by template switching.

Study observations and caveats: The fall in TCR beta diversity per million T cells was roughly linear with age.

PBMCs numbering at least 6 million were isolated per sample. The CDR3 is 13 amino acids. The V end lost 6 bases, the J end lost 6 bases, and 17 bases lay between the germline ends. Germline CDR1 reads DFQATT; CDR2 reads SNEGSKA (reference sequence). Together with a sample-barcoded 5' primer, a J-beta primer mix was included in a second PCR lasting roughly 7 to 11 cycles. TCRdb passed the 5' RACE reads through MiXCR, listing each CDR3 protein once. The sample holds 800,000 to 1,300,000 distinct CDR3 sequences, under 30% seen once. Note on this clonotype: Its matching antigen is unknown.

This same sample was also taken into another study, of T cells of mothers and their children. This second study notes: Sequencing returned over 9 million TCR beta CDR3 reads per mother and about 2.9 million per child.

The source is a girl aged 2-10 years in good health. The J gene is TRBJ1-1, the V gene TRBV20-1, with a weak D call TRBD1 (5 bases). The specimen was blood. CDR3 amino acids: CSARQRPGAEAFF. DNA of the CDR3: TGCAGTGCCAGACAACGGCCGGGGGCTGAAGCTTTCTTT.